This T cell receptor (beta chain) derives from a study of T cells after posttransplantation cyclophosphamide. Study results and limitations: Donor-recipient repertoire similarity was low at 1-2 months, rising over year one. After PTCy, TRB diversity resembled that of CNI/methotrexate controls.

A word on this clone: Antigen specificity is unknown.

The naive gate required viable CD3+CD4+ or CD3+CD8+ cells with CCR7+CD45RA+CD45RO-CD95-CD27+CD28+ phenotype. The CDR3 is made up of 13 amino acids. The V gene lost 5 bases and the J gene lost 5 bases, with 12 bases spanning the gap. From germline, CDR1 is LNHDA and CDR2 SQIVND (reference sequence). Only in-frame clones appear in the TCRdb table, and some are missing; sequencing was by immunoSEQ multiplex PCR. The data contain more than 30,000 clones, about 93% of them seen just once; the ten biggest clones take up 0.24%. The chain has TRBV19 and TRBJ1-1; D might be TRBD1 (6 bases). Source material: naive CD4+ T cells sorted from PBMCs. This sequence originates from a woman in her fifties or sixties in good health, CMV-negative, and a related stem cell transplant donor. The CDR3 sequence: CASSPSTGTEAFF. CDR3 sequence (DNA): TGTGCCAGTAGTCCCTCAACAGGGACTGAAGCTTTCTTT. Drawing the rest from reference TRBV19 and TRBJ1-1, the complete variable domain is DGGITQSPKYLFRKEGQNVTLSCEQNLNHDAMYWYRQDPGQGLRLIYYSQIVNDFQKGDIAEGYSVSREKKESFPLTVTSAQKNPTAFYLCASSPSTGTEAFFGQGTRLTVV.